This T cell receptor (beta chain) was profiled in a study of blood T cell repertoires in COVID-19. Sequencing used immunoSEQ multiplex PCR; TCRdb keeps in-frame clones, though not all of them. This table holds about 360,000 clones, roughly 80% found once. CDR3 length: 15 residues. The germline V gene has CDR1 LNHNV and CDR2 YYDKDF (reference sequence). With 4 bases removed from V and 0 bases from J, the gap between germline ends came to 12 bases. The clonotype was recovered from a human donor with acute or convalescent COVID-19. The donor label of this sample is uncertain. Sequencing was carried out using peripheral blood. The chain couples TRBV15 to TRBJ1-1, with D possibly matching TRBD1 (5 bases). The CDR3 nucleotides read TGTGCCACCAGCAAAAGTGGGACTATGAACACTGAAGCTTTCTTT. It specifies CATSKSGTMNTEAFF. Variable domain in full (rest from reference TRBV15 and TRBJ1-1): DAMVIQNPRYQVTQFGKPVTLSCSQTLNHNVMYWYQQKSSQAPKLLFHYYDKDFNNEADTPDNFQSRRPNTSFCFLDIRSPGLGDTAMYLCATSKSGTMNTEAFFGQGTRLTVV.